This entry lists 20 T cell receptor beta chains sequenced from one sample in a study of control samples from healthy donors and cancer patients. Libraries were prepared by immunoSEQ multiplex PCR; TCRdb keeps only in-frame clonotypes and omits some of them. The data contain tens of thousands of clones, approximately 84% of them singletons. The material sequenced was PBMCs. Receptors originate from a man between 70 and 80 years old with lung cancer.

This chain links TRBV7-2 with TRBJ2-7; the D is unclear. CDR3 length: 13 residues. Trimming stripped 1 base from V and 4 bases from J, with 8 bases between. CDR1 and CDR2 (germline): SGHTA, FQGNSA. The chain's CDR3 is CASSLVGWYEQYF. DNA for the CDR3: TGTGCCAGCAGCTTAGTGGGGTGGTACGAGCAGTACTTC.

The sample holds one count of this clone. The chain uses TRBV6-6 and TRBJ2-7; no firm D call. This CDR3 has 13 residues. The V end lost 2 bases, the J end lost 0 bases, and 5 bases lay between the germline ends. Germline lookup yields CDR1 MNHNY and CDR2 SVGAGI (reference sequence). CDR3 sequence: CASSYRYSYEQYF. Here the CDR3 DNA reads TGTGCCAGCAGTTACAGGTACTCCTACGAGCAGTACTTC.

This clone was counted once. The chain uses TRBV30 and TRBJ2-1, with 12 bases fitting TRBD2. Germline-derived CDR1 and CDR2 are GTSNPN and SVGIG (reference sequence). The CDR3 is made up of 15 amino acids. The V segment lost 1 base and the J segment 6 bases; nucleotides outside the gene matches: 4. The CDR3 nucleotides are TGTGCCTGGAGTGCCACTAGCGGGGGGCCCAATGAGCAGTTCTTC. Translation: CAWSATSGGPNEQFF.

This chain connects TRBV6-5 to TRBJ1-2; the match to TRBD1 covers 7 bases. Germline-derived CDR1 and CDR2 are MNHEY and SVGAGI. Trimming at V came to 5 bases and at J to 5 bases, leaving 8 bases not matched to a gene. The CDR3 has 14 amino acids. The CDR3 bases are TGTGCCAGCAGTAACGTAGGGGGCTGGTATGGCTACACCTTC. Residues: CASSNVGGWYGYTF.

This clone showed up just a few times. V usage is TRBV2 and J usage is TRBJ1-5; D is ambiguous. The CDR3 consists of 15 residues. CDR1 and CDR2 from the germline V gene are SNHLY and FYNNEI. The ends were cut back, 2 bases at V and 2 bases at J, with 10 bases in the middle. As DNA, the CDR3 is TGTGCCAGCAGTGAATCCCAGCTAGGCAATCAGCCCCAGCATTTT. This translates into CASSESQLGNQPQHF.

The chain has TRBV11-2 and TRBJ1-4, with D possibly being TRBD1 (5 bases). The CDR3 covers 14 residues. Trimming cost V 5 bases and J 5 bases, with 12 bases left between them. The germline V gene has CDR1 SGHAT and CDR2 FQNNGV. The DNA of the CDR3 is TGTGCCAGCAGCCACCGGGGGGGAAATGAAAAACTGTTTTTT. It specifies CASSHRGGNEKLFF.

This rearrangement joins TRBV5-6 to TRBJ1-5; D may be TRBD1 (5 bases). Germline lookup yields CDR1 SGHDT and CDR2 YYEEEE. V lost 4 bases and J lost 3, with 17 bases in between. This CDR3 has 16 amino acids. CDR3 loop: CASSRQGARNNQPQHF. The CDR3 DNA follows: TGTGCCAGCAGCCGACAAGGGGCGAGAAACAATCAGCCCCAGCATTTT.

The chain couples TRBV3-1 (or the pseudogene TRBV3-2) to TRBJ1-2; TRBD1 aligns across 7 bases. Trimming at V came to 0 bases and at J to 4 bases, leaving 2 bases not matched to a gene. The germline gives CDR1 LGHDT, CDR2 YNNKEL (reference sequence). This CDR3 is 14 amino acids long. The CDR3 protein is CASSQDNRGYGYTF. CDR3 coding DNA: TGTGCCAGCAGCCAAGATAACAGGGGCTATGGCTACACCTTC.

The chain has TRBV5-1 and TRBJ2-1; 10 nucleotides match TRBD2. CDR3 length equals 15 residues. Germline V gene data show CDR1 as SGHRS and CDR2 as YFSETQ. J was trimmed by 2 bases and V by 4 bases; bases with no gene match: 3. CDR3 bases: TGCGCCAGCAGCCCGAGCGGGGGGGCCTACAATGAGCAGTTCTTC. This encodes CASSPSGGAYNEQFF. The full variable domain, completed using reference TRBV5-1 and TRBJ2-1, is KAGVTQTPRYLIKTRGQQVTLSCSPISGHRSVSWYQQTPGQGLQFLFEYFSETQRNKGNFPGRFSGRQFSNSRSEMNVSTLELGDSALYLCASSPSGGAYNEQFFGPGTRLTVL.

Here the CDR3 reads CASSLVSGAPNEQYF. The CDR3 region has the DNA TGCGCCAGCAGCTTGGTCTCGGGGGCGCCCAACGAGCAGTACTTC. The chain joins TRBV5-1 to TRBJ2-7; D could derive from TRBD1 or TRBD2 (6 bases each). This CDR3 region has 15 residues. The germline V gene encodes CDR1 SGHRS and CDR2 YFSETQ. V lost 0 bases to trimming and J lost 5 bases, with 15 bases between them.

V gene TRBV19 combines with J gene TRBJ2-7, with 11 bases that match TRBD1. V was pared by 3 bases and J by 1 base, with 2 bases of the junction left unmatched. The CDR3 loop spans 15 amino acids. CDR1 and CDR2 (germline): LNHDA, SQIVND (reference sequence). CDR3 coding DNA: TGTGCCAGTAGTATCGGGACAGGGGGTTCCTACGAGCAGTACTTC. This translates into CASSIGTGGSYEQYF.

The V and J genes are TRBV25-1 and TRBJ1-2; tentatively, D is TRBD1 (5 bases). This CDR3 spans 12 amino acids. V lost 4 bases, J lost 4 bases, and 7 bases lay in between. Germline V gives CDR1 MGHDK, CDR2 SYGVNS. The CDR3 DNA reads as TGTGCCAGCAGTGGCACAGGCTATGGCTACACCTTC. As protein: CASSGTGYGYTF.

The rearrangement uses TRBV19 and TRBJ1-1, with 8 positions matching TRBD1. Germline CDR1 LNHDA, CDR2 SQIVND (reference sequence). With 5 bases clipped from V and 2 bases from J, the junction kept 4 bases outside the gene matches. The CDR3 spans 14 residues. The DNA of the CDR3 is TGTGCCAGTAGTCCCGGACAGGGTAACACTGAAGCTTTCTTT. It is translated as CASSPGQGNTEAFF.

The V call is TRBV4-2, the J call TRBJ1-1; D may be TRBD1 (5 bases). Between the trimmed V and J ends, which lost 1 base and 0 bases, there was a span of 15 bases. The CDR3 spans 17 residues. Germline lookup yields CDR1 LGHNA and CDR2 YNFKEQ. CDR3 sequence: CASSQVYRDSMNTEAFF. The CDR3 nucleotides are TGTGCCAGCAGCCAAGTGTATCGCGACAGCATGAACACTGAAGCTTTCTTT.

The J gene is TRBJ2-5, the V gene TRBV5-1; TRBD1 matches at 7 bases. This CDR3 comprises 15 residues. V trimming: 2 bases; J trimming: 2 bases; junction bases outside the gene matches: 6. Germline CDR1 reads SGHRS; CDR2 reads YFSETQ. The CDR3 DNA is TGCGCCAGCAGCTTCCTAGGGACAGATCAAGAGACCCAGTACTTC. Translating it yields CASSFLGTDQETQYF.

This chain joins TRBV19 and TRBJ1-5, with unresolved D. The CDR3 sequence is 13 residues long. CDR1 is LNHDA and CDR2 is SQIVND in the germline V gene (reference sequence). Trimming stripped 1 base from V and 3 bases from J, with 4 bases between. The DNA for the CDR3 is TGTGCCAGTAGTATAGGGTACAATCAGCCCCAGCATTTT. It translates to CASSIGYNQPQHF.

The chain combines TRBV6-6 with TRBJ2-2, with D unresolved. Trimming took off 0 bases at V and 1 base at J, with 6 bases between the two ends. Germline loops: CDR1 MNHNY, CDR2 SVGAGI (reference sequence). The CDR3 is 15 residues long. The DNA for the CDR3 is TGTGCCAGCAGTTACTCGAATAGGAACACCGGGGAGCTGTTTTTT. It specifies CASSYSNRNTGELFF.

The chain employs TRBV5-8 and TRBJ2-7; TRBD1 is a possible D gene (5 bases). The CDR3 is 11 residues long. The germline CDR1 and CDR2 sequences are SGHTS and YDEGEE. Trimming removed 4 bases from V and 10 bases from J, with 12 bases in between. Here the CDR3 reads CASSRTWGQYF. The CDR3 bases are TGTGCCAGCAGCAGGACCTGGGGCCAGTACTTC.

J is TRBJ2-7 and V is TRBV9, with 7 bases identical to TRBD1. The V gene end was trimmed by 2 bases and the J gene end by 6 bases; junction bases not matched to a gene: 8. In germline, CDR1 is SGDLS, CDR2 YYNGEE. The CDR3 length is 14 residues. The CDR3 protein is CASSVTGDIGEQYF. In nucleotides, the CDR3 is TGTGCCAGCAGCGTCACAGGGGACATAGGCGAGCAGTACTTC.

The chain links TRBV11-2 to TRBJ2-7; TRBD2 matches 8 bases. The CDR3 has 14 residues. Losses at the gene ends were 10 bases for V and 5 bases for J; bases not matched to a gene: 13. Germline lookup yields CDR1 SGHAT and CDR2 FQNNGV. As DNA, the CDR3 is TGTGCCACGCCTCGGGGGGGGGATTCCGACGAGCAGTACTTC. This sequence encodes CATPRGGDSDEQYF.